These T cell receptor beta chains were read from a single sample in a study of T cell repertoires in cytomegalovirus infection. TCRdb used MiXCR to reprocess the reads, holding one entry per CDR3 protein. In the table there are about 100,000 distinct CDR3 sequences, roughly a quarter of which are singletons. The sequenced sample consisted of CD8+ T cells from PBMCs. Receptors were obtained from a human donor in good health (CMV status not recorded). Some clones in this sample may be carry-over from other donors' samples. Both conserved end residues are part of each CDR3. Each record gives: clone size, D gene, V gene, CDR3 length, J gene, CDR3 DNA, CDR3 protein. D genes are given only for firm matches. A clone size is listed for some rows: how often the clone was seen (once, few, many), or a class if it is expanded.

abundance: NA
d_gene: NA
v_gene: TRBV5-5
len: 14
j_gene: TRBJ2-1
CDR3nt: TGTGCCAGCAGCGGGCAGGGCGGATACAATGAGCAGTTCTTC
CDR3aa: CASSGQGGYNEQFF

abundance: NA
d_gene: NA
v_gene: TRBV7-9
len: 15
j_gene: TRBJ2-1
CDR3nt: TGTGCCAGCACCCCCCCGGCCCCAGGCTACAATGAGCAGTTCTTC
CDR3aa: CASTPPAPGYNEQFF

abundance: NA
d_gene: TRBD1
v_gene: TRBV7-9
len: 12
j_gene: TRBJ2-1
CDR3nt: TGTGCCAGCAGCCGACAGGGCGTTGAGCAGTTCTTC
CDR3aa: CASSRQGVEQFF

abundance: many
d_gene: TRBD1
v_gene: TRBV7-8
len: 15
j_gene: TRBJ1-5
CDR3nt: TGTGCCAGCAGCTTAGATCGGACAGGGAATCAGCCCCAGCATTTT
CDR3aa: CASSLDRTGNQPQHF

abundance: many
d_gene: NA
v_gene: TRBV7-9
len: 14
j_gene: TRBJ1-1
CDR3nt: TGTGCCAGCAGCTCGGGGTCCGCGAACACTGAAGCTTTCTTT
CDR3aa: CASSSGSANTEAFF

abundance: many
d_gene: TRBD2
v_gene: TRBV7-2
len: 16
j_gene: TRBJ2-3
CDR3nt: TGTGCCAGCAGACCGACTAGCGGGAGGGCAGCAGATACGCAGTATTTT
CDR3aa: CASRPTSGRAADTQYF

abundance: NA
d_gene: NA
v_gene: TRBV2
len: 15
j_gene: TRBJ2-5
CDR3nt: TGTGCCAGCGAACCAGTGGGACCGCTCCAAGAGACCCAGTACTTC
CDR3aa: CASEPVGPLQETQYF

abundance: few
d_gene: NA
v_gene: TRBV7-2
len: 13
j_gene: TRBJ2-3
CDR3nt: TGTGCCAGTACTCCAGGGGGCACAGATACGCAGTATTTT
CDR3aa: CASTPGGTDTQYF

abundance: few
d_gene: NA
v_gene: TRBV7-9
len: 13
j_gene: TRBJ2-7
CDR3nt: TGTGCCAGCAGCTCGGACCGCGGGTCCGAGCAGTACTTC
CDR3aa: CASSSDRGSEQYF

abundance: few
d_gene: TRBD2
v_gene: TRBV5-1
len: 16
j_gene: TRBJ2-3
CDR3nt: TGCGCCAGCAGCTGGGGACTAGCGGGGCCTACAGATACGCAGTATTTT
CDR3aa: CASSWGLAGPTDTQYF

abundance: many
d_gene: NA
v_gene: TRBV7-8
len: 15
j_gene: TRBJ1-6
CDR3nt: TGTGCCAGCAGCTTATCCCAAAGTGGTGATTCACCCCTCCACTTT
CDR3aa: CASSLSQSGDSPLHF

abundance: many
d_gene: NA
v_gene: TRBV7-8
len: 15
j_gene: TRBJ2-1
CDR3nt: TGTGCCAGCAGGCCCTGGGGGGACGCCTACAATGAGCAGTTCTTC
CDR3aa: CASRPWGDAYNEQFF

abundance: NA
d_gene: TRBD1
v_gene: TRBV6-5
len: 15
j_gene: TRBJ2-7
CDR3nt: TGTGCCAGCAGTTACTCGTTGACAGGGGAGTACGAGCAGTACTTC
CDR3aa: CASSYSLTGEYEQYF

abundance: many
d_gene: NA
v_gene: TRBV19
len: 15
j_gene: TRBJ2-1
CDR3nt: TGTGCCAGTAGACGGGAAGAGAGCTCCTACAATGAGCAGTTCTTC
CDR3aa: CASRREESSYNEQFF

abundance: NA
d_gene: TRBD2
v_gene: TRBV12-3/TRBV12-4
len: 18
j_gene: TRBJ2-7
CDR3nt: TGTGCCAGCAGTTTACCCTTCGTGGGAGGGTCAACACTCTACGAGCAGTACTTC
CDR3aa: CASSLPFVGGSTLYEQYF

abundance: few
d_gene: TRBD2
v_gene: TRBV6-2/TRBV6-3
len: 14
j_gene: TRBJ2-1
CDR3nt: TGTGCCAGCAGCCTAGCGGGAGTTTGGAATGAGCAGTTCTTC
CDR3aa: CASSLAGVWNEQFF

abundance: many
d_gene: TRBD1
v_gene: TRBV7-6
len: 17
j_gene: TRBJ2-1
CDR3nt: TGTGCCAGCAGCTTCCGGGACAGGGGACAAGGGTACAATGAGCAGTTCTTC
CDR3aa: CASSFRDRGQGYNEQFF

abundance: NA
d_gene: TRBD1
v_gene: TRBV9
len: 14
j_gene: TRBJ2-7
CDR3nt: TGTGCCAGCAGCGTAGAAACAGGGGGCAACGAGCAGTACTTC
CDR3aa: CASSVETGGNEQYF

abundance: few
d_gene: TRBD1
v_gene: TRBV6-2/TRBV6-3
len: 13
j_gene: TRBJ1-1
CDR3nt: TGTGCCAGCAGATCGACAGGGTACACTGAAGCTTTCTTT
CDR3aa: CASRSTGYTEAFF

abundance: NA
d_gene: TRBD2
v_gene: TRBV6-6
len: 15
j_gene: TRBJ2-7
CDR3nt: TGTGCCAGCAGTTACTCCGGCGGGGGGATTTACGAGCAGTACTTC
CDR3aa: CASSYSGGGIYEQYF

abundance: NA
d_gene: TRBD2
v_gene: TRBV20-1
len: 15
j_gene: TRBJ2-1
CDR3nt: TGCAGTGCTAGAGATCTGCGCGGGGGGGCCGATGAGCAGTTCTTC
CDR3aa: CSARDLRGGADEQFF

abundance: few
d_gene: NA
v_gene: TRBV5-5
len: 12
j_gene: TRBJ1-1
CDR3nt: TGTGCCAGCAGCTCCTCGGTCTCTGAAGCTTTCTTT
CDR3aa: CASSSSVSEAFF

abundance: many
d_gene: NA
v_gene: TRBV7-9
len: 13
j_gene: TRBJ2-5
CDR3nt: TGTGCCAGCAGCCCCCCCCACCAAGAGACCCAGTACTTC
CDR3aa: CASSPPHQETQYF

abundance: NA
d_gene: NA
v_gene: TRBV14
len: 15
j_gene: TRBJ2-7
CDR3nt: TGTGTCAGCAGCCAAGATGAAGCACTTCCCTACGAGCAGTACTTC
CDR3aa: CVSSQDEALPYEQYF

abundance: many
d_gene: NA
v_gene: TRBV3-1
len: 12
j_gene: TRBJ2-7
CDR3nt: TGTGCCAGCAGCCAAGATCCCTACGAGCAGTACTTC
CDR3aa: CASSQDPYEQYF

abundance: few
d_gene: TRBD2
v_gene: TRBV11-2
len: 17
j_gene: TRBJ2-7
CDR3nt: TGTGCCAGCAGCTCGATATCGCCTAGCGGGGGTTTCTACGAGCAGTACTTC
CDR3aa: CASSSISPSGGFYEQYF

abundance: NA
d_gene: NA
v_gene: TRBV24-1
len: 11
j_gene: TRBJ2-2
CDR3nt: TGTGCCACGGGGTACACCGGGGAGCTGTTTTTT
CDR3aa: CATGYTGELFF

abundance: once
d_gene: TRBD1
v_gene: TRBV14
len: 15
j_gene: TRBJ1-1
CDR3nt: TGTGCCAGCAGAAGTAACAGGGGTCAGAACACTGAAGCTTTCTTT
CDR3aa: CASRSNRGQNTEAFF

abundance: few
d_gene: TRBD2
v_gene: TRBV6-2/TRBV6-3
len: 16
j_gene: TRBJ2-3
CDR3nt: TGTGCCAGCAGCACCGGGACTAGCGGCAACACAGATACGCAGTATTTT
CDR3aa: CASSTGTSGNTDTQYF

abundance: NA
d_gene: NA
v_gene: TRBV7-8
len: 15
j_gene: TRBJ1-2
CDR3nt: TGTGCCAGCAGCGCGCGACAGAAAGCTAACTATGGCTACACCTTC
CDR3aa: CASSARQKANYGYTF

abundance: NA
d_gene: NA
v_gene: TRBV10-3
len: 14
j_gene: TRBJ2-7
CDR3nt: TGTGCCATCAGTGAGTCAGGGGTCACCTACGAGCAGTACTTC
CDR3aa: CAISESGVTYEQYF

abundance: NA
d_gene: TRBD1
v_gene: TRBV6-1
len: 14
j_gene: TRBJ1-4
CDR3nt: TGTGCCAGCAGCCTTTCAGGGGGCTTAGAAAAACTGTTTTTT
CDR3aa: CASSLSGGLEKLFF

abundance: many
d_gene: NA
v_gene: TRBV27
len: 16
j_gene: TRBJ1-6
CDR3nt: TGTGCCAGCAGTTTAAGTACGGACTCCTATAATTCACCCCTCCACTTT
CDR3aa: CASSLSTDSYNSPLHF

abundance: many
d_gene: NA
v_gene: TRBV7-8
len: 17
j_gene: TRBJ2-7
CDR3nt: TGTGCCAGCAGCTCCCCCCAGGGTCCGAAGGGTACCTACGAGCAGTACTTC
CDR3aa: CASSSPQGPKGTYEQYF

abundance: few
d_gene: NA
v_gene: TRBV9
len: 15
j_gene: TRBJ1-4
CDR3nt: TGTGCCAGCAGCGTAAGTGGCGCAACTAATGAAAAACTGTTTTTT
CDR3aa: CASSVSGATNEKLFF

abundance: NA
d_gene: NA
v_gene: TRBV4-1
len: 13
j_gene: TRBJ2-7
CDR3nt: TGCGCCAGCAGCCAGGGGGAAGGCCACGAGCAGTACTTC
CDR3aa: CASSQGEGHEQYF

abundance: many
d_gene: TRBD1
v_gene: TRBV4-1
len: 16
j_gene: TRBJ1-2
CDR3nt: TGCGCCAGCAGCCAAGCCCTGACAGGGGGTATGGATGGCTACACCTTC
CDR3aa: CASSQALTGGMDGYTF

abundance: many
d_gene: NA
v_gene: TRBV10-2
len: 20
j_gene: TRBJ2-1
CDR3nt: TGCGCCAGCAGTGTCTCCCTGAGTACCCTCCTAACGAGCTCCTACAATGAGCAGTTCTTC
CDR3aa: CASSVSLSTLLTSSYNEQFF

abundance: many
d_gene: TRBD1
v_gene: TRBV12-3/TRBV12-4
len: 14
j_gene: TRBJ1-1
CDR3nt: TGTGCCAGCAGTCCAGGGGGGACTGGGACTGAAGCTTTCTTT
CDR3aa: CASSPGGTGTEAFF

abundance: few
d_gene: NA
v_gene: TRBV19
len: 15
j_gene: TRBJ1-5
CDR3nt: TGTGCCAGTAGTATATTAATCATGGAGAATCAGCCCCAGCATTTT
CDR3aa: CASSILIMENQPQHF

abundance: many
d_gene: NA
v_gene: TRBV7-9
len: 16
j_gene: TRBJ2-2
CDR3nt: TGTGCCAGCAGCTTAGGGTCGGAGTGGGAAACCGGGGAGCTGTTTTTT
CDR3aa: CASSLGSEWETGELFF

abundance: many
d_gene: NA
v_gene: TRBV28
len: 15
j_gene: TRBJ1-2
CDR3nt: TGTGCCAGCAGCCTGAACGGTCGATCCTACTATGGCTACACCTTC
CDR3aa: CASSLNGRSYYGYTF

abundance: NA
d_gene: TRBD1
v_gene: TRBV29-1
len: 14
j_gene: TRBJ2-7
CDR3nt: TGCAGCGTCGAGAACCGGACAGGACTTTACGAGCAGTACTTC
CDR3aa: CSVENRTGLYEQYF

abundance: many
d_gene: TRBD1
v_gene: TRBV7-8
len: 16
j_gene: TRBJ2-3
CDR3nt: TGTGCCAGCAGATCCCGGGACAGGACTTTCACAGATACGCAGTATTTT
CDR3aa: CASRSRDRTFTDTQYF

abundance: NA
d_gene: TRBD2
v_gene: TRBV28
len: 14
j_gene: TRBJ2-7
CDR3nt: TGTGCCAGCAGTTTGTCGGGGGGGCCTTGGGAGCAGTACTTC
CDR3aa: CASSLSGGPWEQYF

abundance: NA
d_gene: TRBD1
v_gene: TRBV28
len: 13
j_gene: TRBJ2-7
CDR3nt: TGTGCCAGCAGTTCGACAGGGGATTACGAGCAGTACTTC
CDR3aa: CASSSTGDYEQYF

abundance: NA
d_gene: TRBD1
v_gene: TRBV30
len: 12
j_gene: TRBJ2-7
CDR3nt: TGTGCCTGGGGTGGACAGGGGTACGAGCAGTACTTC
CDR3aa: CAWGGQGYEQYF

abundance: NA
d_gene: NA
v_gene: TRBV6-5
len: 13
j_gene: TRBJ1-2
CDR3nt: TGTGCCAGCAGTTACGGATTATCAGGCGACTACACCTTC
CDR3aa: CASSYGLSGDYTF

abundance: NA
d_gene: NA
v_gene: TRBV4-1
len: 15
j_gene: TRBJ2-7
CDR3nt: TGCGCCAGCAGCCAAGATCGGGCGGTCCAGGACGAGCAGTACTTC
CDR3aa: CASSQDRAVQDEQYF

abundance: NA
d_gene: TRBD1
v_gene: TRBV11-2
len: 15
j_gene: TRBJ1-2
CDR3nt: TGTGCCAGCAGCTCACGGACAGGGGGCGACTATGGCTACACCTTC
CDR3aa: CASSSRTGGDYGYTF

abundance: NA
d_gene: TRBD2
v_gene: TRBV10-3
len: 14
j_gene: TRBJ2-7
CDR3nt: TGTGCCATCAGCGAGGGGACTAGGATCTACGAGCAGTACTTC
CDR3aa: CAISEGTRIYEQYF

abundance: NA
d_gene: NA
v_gene: TRBV12-3/TRBV12-4
len: 13
j_gene: TRBJ2-1
CDR3nt: TGTGCCAGCCGGGAAGCTTCTTACGATGAGCAGTTCTTC
CDR3aa: CASREASYDEQFF

abundance: many
d_gene: NA
v_gene: TRBV7-2
len: 17
j_gene: TRBJ2-7
CDR3nt: TGTGCCAGCAACAATGGTGGGGCAGGGGACCACTCCTACGAGCAGTACTTC
CDR3aa: CASNNGGAGDHSYEQYF

abundance: NA
d_gene: NA
v_gene: TRBV7-3
len: 13
j_gene: TRBJ1-2
CDR3nt: TGTGCCAGCAGCTTTTCTTTACACGAGGGCTACACCTTC
CDR3aa: CASSFSLHEGYTF

abundance: few
d_gene: NA
v_gene: TRBV29-1
len: 12
j_gene: TRBJ2-2
CDR3nt: TGCAGCGCTCCCTTTGGGGGCGGGGAGCTGTTTTTT
CDR3aa: CSAPFGGGELFF

abundance: NA
d_gene: TRBD1
v_gene: TRBV15
len: 15
j_gene: TRBJ2-4
CDR3nt: TGTGCCACCAGCGGAGCTACCGGGACAGGGTTTTTTCCGTACTTC
CDR3aa: CATSGATGTGFFPYF

abundance: NA
d_gene: NA
v_gene: TRBV6-1
len: 9
j_gene: TRBJ1-2
CDR3nt: TGTGCCAGCAGTGGACAAAACACCTTC
CDR3aa: CASSGQNTF

abundance: many
d_gene: NA
v_gene: TRBV7-6
len: 13
j_gene: TRBJ1-2
CDR3nt: TGTGCCAGCAGCCCTGGGGGGGCCCGGGGCTACACCTTC
CDR3aa: CASSPGGARGYTF

abundance: NA
d_gene: TRBD1
v_gene: TRBV11-1
len: 15
j_gene: TRBJ2-5
CDR3nt: TGTGCCAGCAGCAAGGGACAGCTACATCAAGAGACCCAGTACTTC
CDR3aa: CASSKGQLHQETQYF